This TCR beta chain was retrieved from a study of blood T cell repertoires in COVID-19. Whole-study context: Samples of COVID-19 (acute and convalescent) were obtained from the United States, Italy and Spain. T cells, B-cell-depleted T cells, or PBMCs supplied cDNA or gDNA.

Original analysis: Counts of nucleated cells, estimated from reference gene primer amplification, were obtained. TCRdb's copy holds only in-frame clones and misses some; the assay was immunoSEQ multiplex PCR. V and J calls plus clone size are reproduced from that table; the DNA served to infer D and trimming. The sample records roughly 500,000 clones, about 88% being singletons. This CDR3 has 16 residues. V was cut by 7 bases and J by 1 base, with 17 bases left in between. CDR1 is MDHEN and CDR2 is SYDVKM in the germline V gene. This chain links TRBV28 with TRBJ2-4; TRBD1 might be the D (5 bases). The material sequenced was PBMCs or T cells enriched from blood (not recorded which). The receptor comes from a woman aged 55-70 years who had recovered from COVID-19. In DNA, the CDR3 is TGTGCCAGCACTCCAGCCGGCAGGGTGGCCAAAAACATTCAGTACTTC. Translated, it gives CASTPAGRVAKNIQYF. Drawing the rest from reference TRBV28 and TRBJ2-4, the complete variable domain is DVKVTQSSRYLVKRTGEKVFLECVQDMDHENMFWYRQDPGLGLRLIYFSYDVKMKEKGDIPEGYSVSREKKERFSLILESASTNQTSMYLCASTPAGRVAKNIQYFGAGTRLSVL.